This T cell receptor (beta chain) was captured in a study of T cells in localized non-small cell lung cancer. Germline assignment: CDR1 LNHDA and CDR2 SQIVND (reference sequence). Germline trimming cut 6 bases from V and 4 bases from J; bases unmatched to any gene: 8. This CDR3 contains 14 residues. Turning to this clone: Its antigen is not identified.

Sequencing used immunoSEQ multiplex PCR; TCRdb keeps in-frame clones, though not all of them. The repertoire has under 1,500 clones, roughly 20% of them found once; the top ten carry around 15%. General observations from the study: Because sequencing included only one region (of the tumor), heterogeneity remains possible.

Material: normal lung tissue next to the tumor, obtained before any cancer treatment. J is TRBJ1-2 and V is TRBV19, with 7 positions matching TRBD1. The source is a female donor over 55 with stage I squamous cell lung carcinoma. This CDR3 is CASRPREGAYGYTF. CDR3 in DNA: TGTGCCAGTAGGCCCCGGGAGGGGGCCTATGGCTACACCTTC.